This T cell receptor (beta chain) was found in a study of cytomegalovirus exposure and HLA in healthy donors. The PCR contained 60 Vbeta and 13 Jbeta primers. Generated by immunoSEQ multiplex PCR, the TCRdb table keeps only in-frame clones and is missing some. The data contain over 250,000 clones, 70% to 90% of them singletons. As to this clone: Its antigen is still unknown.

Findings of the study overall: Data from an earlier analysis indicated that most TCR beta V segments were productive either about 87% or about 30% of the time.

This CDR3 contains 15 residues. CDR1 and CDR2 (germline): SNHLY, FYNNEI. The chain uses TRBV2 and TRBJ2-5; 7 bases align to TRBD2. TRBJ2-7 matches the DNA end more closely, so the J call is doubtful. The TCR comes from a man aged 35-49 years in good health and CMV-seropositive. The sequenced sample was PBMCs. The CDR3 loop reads CASRATSESSYEQYF. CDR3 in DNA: TGTGCCAGCAGGGCTACTAGCGAGAGCTCCTACGAGCAGTACTTC.